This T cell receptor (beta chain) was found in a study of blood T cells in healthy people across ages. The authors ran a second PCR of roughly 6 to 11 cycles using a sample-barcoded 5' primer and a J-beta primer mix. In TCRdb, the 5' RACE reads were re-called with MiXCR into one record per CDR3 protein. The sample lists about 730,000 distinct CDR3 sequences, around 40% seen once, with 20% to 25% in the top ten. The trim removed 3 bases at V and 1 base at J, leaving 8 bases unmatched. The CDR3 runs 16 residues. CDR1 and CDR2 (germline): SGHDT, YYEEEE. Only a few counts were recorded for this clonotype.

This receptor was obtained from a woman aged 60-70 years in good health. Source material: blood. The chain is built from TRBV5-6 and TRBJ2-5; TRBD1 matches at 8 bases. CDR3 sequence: CASSYSTTGGQETQYF. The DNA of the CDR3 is TGTGCCAGCAGCTATTCCACCACAGGGGGCCAAGAGACCCAGTACTTC. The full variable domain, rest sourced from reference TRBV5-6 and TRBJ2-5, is DAGVTQSPTHLIKTRGQQVTLRCSPKSGHDTVSWYQQALGQGPQFIFQYYEEEERQRGNFPDRFSGHQFPNYSSELNVNALLLGDSALYLCASSYSTTGGQETQYFGPGTRLLVL.